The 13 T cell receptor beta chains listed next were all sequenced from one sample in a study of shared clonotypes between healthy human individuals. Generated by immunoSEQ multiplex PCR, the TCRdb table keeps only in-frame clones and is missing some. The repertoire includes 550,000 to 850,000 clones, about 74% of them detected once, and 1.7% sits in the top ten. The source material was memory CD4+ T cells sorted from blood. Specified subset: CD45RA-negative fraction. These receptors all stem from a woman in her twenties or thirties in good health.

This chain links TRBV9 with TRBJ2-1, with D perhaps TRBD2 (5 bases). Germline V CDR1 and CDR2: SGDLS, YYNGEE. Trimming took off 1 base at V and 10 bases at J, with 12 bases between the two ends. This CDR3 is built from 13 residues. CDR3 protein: CASSVIGGKEQFF. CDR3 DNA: TGTGCCAGCAGCGTAATAGGAGGCAAGGAGCAGTTCTTC. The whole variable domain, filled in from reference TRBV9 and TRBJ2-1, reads DSGVTQTPKHLITATGQRVTLRCSPRSGDLSVYWYQQSLDQGLQFLIQYYNGEERAKGNILERFSAQQFPDLHSELNLSSLELGDSALYFCASSVIGGKEQFFGPGTRLTVL.

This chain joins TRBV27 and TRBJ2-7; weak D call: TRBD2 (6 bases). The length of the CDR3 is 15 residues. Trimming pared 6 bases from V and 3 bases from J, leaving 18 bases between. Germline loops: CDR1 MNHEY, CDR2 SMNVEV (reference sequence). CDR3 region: CASRGGPGKIYEQYF. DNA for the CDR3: TGTGCCAGCAGGGGGGGACCGGGAAAAATCTACGAGCAGTACTTC.

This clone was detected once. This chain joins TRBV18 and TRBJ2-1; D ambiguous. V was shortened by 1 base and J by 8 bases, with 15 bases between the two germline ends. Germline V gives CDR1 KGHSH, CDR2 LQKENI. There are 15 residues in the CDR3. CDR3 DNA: TGTGCCAGCTCACCACGACTCCCGGCGGTCCATGAGCAGTTCTTC. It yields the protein CASSPRLPAVHEQFF.

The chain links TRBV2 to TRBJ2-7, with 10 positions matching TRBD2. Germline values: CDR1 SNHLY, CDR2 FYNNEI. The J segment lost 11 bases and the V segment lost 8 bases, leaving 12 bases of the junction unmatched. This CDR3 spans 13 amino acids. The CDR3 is CASEAGSSGREYF. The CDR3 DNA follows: TGTGCCAGCGAGGCGGGGTCTAGCGGGAGAGAGTACTTC.

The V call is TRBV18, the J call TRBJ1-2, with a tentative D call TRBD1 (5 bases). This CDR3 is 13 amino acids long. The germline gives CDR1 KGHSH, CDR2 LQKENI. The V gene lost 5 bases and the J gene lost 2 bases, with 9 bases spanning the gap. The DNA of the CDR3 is TGTGCCAGCTCAGAGGGGTTGAACTATGGCTACACCTTC. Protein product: CASSEGLNYGYTF.

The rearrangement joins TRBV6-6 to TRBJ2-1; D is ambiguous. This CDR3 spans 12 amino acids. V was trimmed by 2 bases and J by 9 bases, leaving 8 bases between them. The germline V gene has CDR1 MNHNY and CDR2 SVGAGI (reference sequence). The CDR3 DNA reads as TGTGCCAGCAGTTACCCTGAAGGTGAGCAGTTCTTC. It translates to CASSYPEGEQFF.

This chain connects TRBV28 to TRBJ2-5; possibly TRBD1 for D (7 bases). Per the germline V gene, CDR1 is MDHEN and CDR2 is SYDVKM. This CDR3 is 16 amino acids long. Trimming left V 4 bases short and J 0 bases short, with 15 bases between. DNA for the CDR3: TGTGCCAGCAGTTCGACAGGGTCGGGGGACCAAGAGACCCAGTACTTC. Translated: CASSSTGSGDQETQYF.

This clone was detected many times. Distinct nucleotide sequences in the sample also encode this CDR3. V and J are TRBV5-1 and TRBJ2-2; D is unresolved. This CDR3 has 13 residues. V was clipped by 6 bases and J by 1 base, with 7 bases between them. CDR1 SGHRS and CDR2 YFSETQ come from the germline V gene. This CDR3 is CASKGQNTGELFF. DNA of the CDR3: TGCGCCAGCAAGGGTCAGAACACCGGGGAGCTGTTTTTT.

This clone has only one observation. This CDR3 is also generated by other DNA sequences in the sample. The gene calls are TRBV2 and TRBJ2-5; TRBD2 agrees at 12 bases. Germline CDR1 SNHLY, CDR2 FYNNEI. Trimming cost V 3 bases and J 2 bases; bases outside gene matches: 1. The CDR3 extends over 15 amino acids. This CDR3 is CASSELAGGQETQYF. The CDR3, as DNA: TGTGCCAGCAGTGAGCTAGCGGGAGGGCAAGAGACCCAGTACTTC.

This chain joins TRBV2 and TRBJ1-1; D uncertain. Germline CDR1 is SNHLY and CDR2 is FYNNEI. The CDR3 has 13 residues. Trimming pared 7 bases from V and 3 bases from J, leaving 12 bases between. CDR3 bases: TGTGCCAGCACCCTCGTGTCGTACACTGAAGCTTTCTTT. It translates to CASTLVSYTEAFF.

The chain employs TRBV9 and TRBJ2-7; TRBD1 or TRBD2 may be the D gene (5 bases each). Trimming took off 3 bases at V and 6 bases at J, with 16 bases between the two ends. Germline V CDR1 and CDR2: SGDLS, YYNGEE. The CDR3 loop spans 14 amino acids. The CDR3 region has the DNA TGTGCCAGCAGCGACCTAAAGTATGGGGGCGAGCAGTACTTC. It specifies CASSDLKYGGEQYF.

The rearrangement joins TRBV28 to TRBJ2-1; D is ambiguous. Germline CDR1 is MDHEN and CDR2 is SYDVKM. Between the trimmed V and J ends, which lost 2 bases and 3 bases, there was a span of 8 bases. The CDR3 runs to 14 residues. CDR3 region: CASSLQGSYNEQFF. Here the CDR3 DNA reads TGTGCCAGCAGTTTACAAGGAAGCTACAATGAGCAGTTCTTC.

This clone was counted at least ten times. CDR3 sequence (DNA): TGTGCCAGCAGCGGGGTAGGACAGGGGAACGGGGCCAACGTCCTGACTTTC. Amino acid sequence: CASSGVGQGNGANVLTF. The V and J genes are TRBV11-1 and TRBJ2-6; 9 nucleotides agree with TRBD1. After removal of 5 bases from V and 4 bases from J, the junction contained 9 bases not matched to a gene. Germline V gene sequence: CDR1 SGHAT, CDR2 FQDESV (reference sequence). The CDR3 consists of 17 residues.